Below, 11 T cell receptor beta chains from the same sample are listed, as sequenced in a study of response to subunit inactivated influenza vaccine. TCRdb re-analysed the RT-PCR reads in MiXCR, keeping a single row per CDR3 protein. The data hold some 500,000 distinct CDR3 sequences, with less than 30% observed a single time. The input for sequencing was CD4+ T cells sorted from PBMCs, taken roughly 5 days after vaccination. The receptors here all came from a man between 45 and 60 years old who received an inactivated influenza vaccine.

This clonotype was detected only a few times. The V and J genes are TRBV5-1 and TRBJ2-1; the D gene is possibly TRBD1 (5 bases). Per germline, CDR1 SGHRS and CDR2 YFSETQ. The CDR3 covers 15 residues. Deletions cut 1 base from V and 0 bases from J, with 8 bases between. DNA of the CDR3: TGCGCCAGCAGCTTGACAGGACCCTCCTACAATGAGCAGTTCTTC. Translated, it gives CASSLTGPSYNEQFF. The variable domain in full, completed from reference TRBV5-1 and TRBJ2-1, reads KAGVTQTPRYLIKTRGQQVTLSCSPISGHRSVSWYQQTPGQGLQFLFEYFSETQRNKGNFPGRFSGRQFSNSRSEMNVSTLELGDSALYLCASSLTGPSYNEQFFGPGTRLTVL.

This clonotype was observed a handful of times. The chain carries TRBV12-3 or TRBV12-4 and TRBJ1-6; no reliable D call. The ends were cut back, 5 bases at V and 11 bases at J, with 16 bases in the middle. CDR3 length equals 14 residues. The CDR3 region is CASSPASSLAPLHF. The CDR3, as DNA: TGTGCCAGCAGTCCCGCCTCGTCCCTGGCACCCCTCCACTTT.

The V and J genes are TRBV6-1 and TRBJ1-2; D remains unclear. Germline CDR1 reads MNHNS; CDR2 reads SASEGT. The CDR3 runs 12 residues. V was pared by 7 bases and J by 5 bases, with 11 bases between. Here the CDR3 DNA reads TGTGCCAGCAACATACAGAGATATGGCTACACCTTC. This translates into CASNIQRYGYTF.

The rearrangement joins TRBV6-4 to TRBJ1-1; possible D gene TRBD1, 5 bases. Between the trimmed V and J ends, which lost 4 bases and 1 base, there was a span of 13 bases. Germline values: CDR1 MRHNA, CDR2 SNTAGT. This CDR3 spans 15 amino acids. In DNA, the CDR3 is TGTGCCAGCAGTGCAAGACCCGGGGGGAACACTGAAGCTTTCTTT. Protein sequence: CASSARPGGNTEAFF.

For this clonotype: One end of the junction varies from germline; a read error may be responsible. V is TRBV5-1 and J is TRBJ2-1; D is ambiguous. This CDR3 is built from 13 residues. Germline V gene sequence: CDR1 SGHRS, CDR2 YFSETQ. CDR3 in DNA: TGCGCCAGCAGATTGGAAGTTCACAATGAGCAGTTCTTC. This encodes CASRLEVHNEQFF. Full variable domain (remainder filled in from reference TRBV5-1 and TRBJ2-1): KAGVTQTPRYLIKTRGQQVTLSCSPISGHRSVSWYQQTPGQGLQFLFEYFSETQRNKGNFPGRFSGRQFSNSRSEMNVSTLELGDSALYLCASRLEVHNEQFFGPGTRLTVL.

This chain joins TRBV12-3 or TRBV12-4 and TRBJ1-4; 11 bases agree with TRBD1. CDR3 length: 15 amino acids. J gave up 7 bases and V 2 bases, and 3 bases lay outside the gene matches. As DNA, the CDR3 is TGTGCCAGCAGTTTATTGGGGACAGGGGGTGAAAAACTGTTTTTT. Protein: CASSLLGTGGEKLFF.

The chain links TRBV7-2 to TRBJ2-3, with TRBD2 matching 9 bases. Per germline, CDR1 SGHTA and CDR2 FQGNSA. V was clipped by 1 base and J by 3 bases; unmatched bases: 5. This CDR3 is 16 amino acids long. CDR3 in amino acids: CASSLVASGKTDTQYF. In nucleotides, the CDR3 is TGTGCCAGCAGCTTAGTCGCTAGCGGGAAAACAGATACGCAGTATTTT.

The genes are TRBV5-1 and TRBJ2-1, with D perhaps matching TRBD1 (5 bases). In germline, CDR1 is SGHRS, CDR2 YFSETQ. The CDR3 totals 15 residues. V was trimmed by 1 base and J by 3 bases, leaving 11 bases between them. The CDR3 is CASSLPTQDYNEQFF. In DNA form, the CDR3 reads TGCGCCAGCAGCTTGCCGACACAGGACTACAATGAGCAGTTCTTC.

The DNA of the CDR3 is TGTGCCAGCAACCAGATCAACGCACCCTACAATGAGCAGTTCTTC. Translated: CASNQINAPYNEQFF. The chain joins TRBV6-1 to TRBJ2-1; D unresolved. The CDR3 length is 15 residues. V was clipped by 7 bases and J by 2 bases, with 15 bases between them. Per the germline V gene, CDR1 is MNHNS and CDR2 is SASEGT.

The chain joins TRBV24-1 to TRBJ2-3; the D call may be TRBD1 or TRBD2 (5 bases each). Germline lookup yields CDR1 KGHDR and CDR2 SFDVKD. This CDR3 has 15 residues. The V gene lost 4 bases and the J gene lost 3 bases, with 13 bases spanning the gap. The CDR3 spells CATSDTGRSTDTQYF. The CDR3 DNA reads as TGTGCCACCAGTGACACGGGGCGTTCAACAGATACGCAGTATTTT.

This clonotype was detected only once. The rearrangement joins TRBV5-6 to TRBJ2-2; 10 nucleotides agree with TRBD1. The CDR3 loop spans 20 amino acids. Germline trimming cut 0 bases from V and 0 bases from J; bases unmatched to any gene: 11. Germline V CDR1 and CDR2: SGHDT, YYEEEE. The DNA for the CDR3 is TGTGCCAGCAGCTTGGATTCGTCGATCGGACAGGGGGCGAACACCGGGGAGCTGTTTTTT. Translating it yields CASSLDSSIGQGANTGELFF.